A single sample gave rise to the 22 T cell receptor beta chains below, sequenced in a study of shared clonotypes between healthy human individuals. Sequencing was performed with immunoSEQ multiplex PCR; in TCRdb, only in-frame clones are kept and a portion is missing. The table lists a few million clones, just over 90% of them singletons. The specimen sequenced was naive CD4+ T cells from PBMCs. Documented subset: CD45RA+ positively selected. These TCRs come from a young man in good health. Some clones in this sample may be carry-over from other donors' samples.

In its sample, this clone was seen once. CDR3 loop: CASTKQGADTQYF. The CDR3 DNA sequence: TGTGCCAGCACAAAACAGGGTGCAGATACGCAGTATTTT. The chain combines TRBV6-5 with TRBJ2-3; perhaps TRBD1 as D (6 bases). The CDR3 runs to 13 residues. The V end lost 7 bases, the J end lost 4 bases, and 12 bases lay between the germline ends. Germline CDR1 is MNHEY and CDR2 is SVGAGI.

This clone was detected only a few times. The sample contains more than one DNA sequence encoding this CDR3. The V call is TRBV7-9, the J call TRBJ2-1; no firm D call. The V end lost 1 base, the J end lost 6 bases, and 1 base lay between the germline ends. The germline CDR1 and CDR2 sequences are SEHNR and FQNEAQ (reference sequence). The CDR3 contains 11 residues. CDR3 sequence (DNA): TGTGCCAGCAGCTTAGTCAATGAGCAGTTCTTC. Amino acids: CASSLVNEQFF.

The V gene is TRBV6-6, the J gene TRBJ2-3; maybe TRBD2 (5 bases). With 8 bases removed from V and 6 bases from J, the gap between germline ends came to 15 bases. The germline CDR1 and CDR2 sequences are MNHNY and SVGAGI (reference sequence). The CDR3 consists of 13 residues. The CDR3 DNA follows: TGTGCCAGCGGGAACTGGGAGTCTGATACGCAGTATTTT. The encoded protein is CASGNWESDTQYF.

This sequence joins TRBV5-1 and TRBJ2-5; unclear D gene. This CDR3 has 14 residues. With 3 bases removed from V and 2 bases from J, the gap between germline ends came to 11 bases. Germline assignment: CDR1 SGHRS and CDR2 YFSETQ. Written as DNA, the CDR3 is TGCGCCAGCAGCTCACAAAACATGCAAGAGACCCAGTACTTC. Its translation: CASSSQNMQETQYF.

In the case of this clone: Other DNA sequences from this sample encode an identical CDR3 as well. The rearrangement links TRBV19 to TRBJ1-2; D is undetermined. Trimming removed 5 bases from V and 5 bases from J, with 9 bases in between. CDR3 length: 12 amino acids. Germline V gene lookup returns CDR1 LNHDA and CDR2 SQIVND (reference sequence). The CDR3 spells CASSLQNYGYTF. CDR3 DNA: TGTGCCAGTAGTCTCCAAAATTATGGCTACACCTTC. The whole variable domain, filled in from reference TRBV19 and TRBJ1-2, reads DGGITQSPKYLFRKEGQNVTLSCEQNLNHDAMYWYRQDPGQGLRLIYYSQIVNDFQKGDIAEGYSVSREKKESFPLTVTSAQKNPTAFYLCASSLQNYGYTFGSGTRLTVV.

The CDR3 DNA reads TGCGCCAGCAGCTCAGAGGGCCTCTCCTACAATGAGCAGTTCTTC. Its translation: CASSSEGLSYNEQFF. The chain carries TRBV5-1 and TRBJ2-1, with D tentatively TRBD2 (5 bases). Germline loops: CDR1 SGHRS, CDR2 YFSETQ. V was shortened by 3 bases and J by 0 bases, with 10 bases between the two germline ends. The CDR3 sequence is 15 residues long.

J is TRBJ2-7 and V is TRBV11-3; the D is unclear. V was cut by 5 bases and J by 6 bases, with 11 bases left in between. Germline CDR1 reads SGHNT; CDR2 reads YENEEA. The CDR3 extends over 12 amino acids. The chain's CDR3 is CASSPNGGEQYF. The CDR3, as DNA: TGTGCCAGCAGCCCGAACGGCGGCGAGCAGTACTTC.

As for this clone: Additional DNA sequences in this sample encode the identical CDR3. This chain joins TRBV18 and TRBJ2-3, with TRBD1 matching 7 bases. The CDR3 spans 15 residues. J lost 3 bases, V lost 2 bases, and 5 bases had no gene match. From germline, CDR1 is KGHSH and CDR2 LQKENI. CDR3 in amino acids: CASSPLQGVTDTQYF. The DNA for the CDR3 is TGTGCCAGCTCACCATTGCAGGGGGTAACAGATACGCAGTATTTT.

The V gene is TRBV5-5, the J gene TRBJ1-4; D gene ambiguous. From germline, CDR1 is SGHKS and CDR2 YYEKEE (reference sequence). The length of the CDR3 is 18 residues. Trimming took off 4 bases at V and 7 bases at J, with 26 bases between the two ends. The CDR3 DNA reads as TGTGCCAGCAGCCCAAGCCCCAGGACGCTCCCAGAGGGTGAAAAACTGTTTTTT. The encoded protein is CASSPSPRTLPEGEKLFF. The variable domain in full, with the rest retrieved from reference TRBV5-5 and TRBJ1-4, is DAGVTQSPTHLIKTRGQQVTLRCSPISGHKSVSWYQQVLGQGPQFIFQYYEKEERGRGNFPDRFSARQFPNYSSELNVNALLLGDSALYLCASSPSPRTLPEGEKLFFGSGTQLSVL.

The CDR3 DNA is TGTGCCAGCAGCTCAGATGGGGTTCAGTACTTC. It encodes CASSSDGVQYF. The chain is built from TRBV5-4 and TRBJ2-4; no definite D call. Germline lookup yields CDR1 SGHNT and CDR2 YYREEE (reference sequence). Trimming left V 3 bases short and J 11 bases short, with 9 bases between. This CDR3 region has 11 residues.

Concerning this clone itself: The identical CDR3 is also encoded by other nucleotide sequences in the sample. The chain has TRBV5-6 and TRBJ2-7; D is undetermined. The V and J ends lost 2 bases and 3 bases respectively, with 3 bases between them. The germline CDR1 and CDR2 sequences are SGHDT and YYEEEE. The CDR3 extends over 11 amino acids. Here the CDR3 reads CASSFHYEQYF. In DNA, the CDR3 is TGTGCCAGCAGCTTTCACTACGAGCAGTACTTC.

As to this clone: At the DNA level, this CDR3 is encoded by other sequences in the same sample as well. The chain uses TRBV18 and TRBJ2-7; 10 bases map to TRBD2. The V gene end was trimmed by 0 bases and the J gene end by 2 bases; junction bases not matched to a gene: 1. Germline CDR1 KGHSH, CDR2 LQKENI. The CDR3 sequence is 15 residues long. The CDR3 loop reads CASSPPSGRAYEQYF. CDR3 DNA: TGTGCCAGCTCACCACCGAGCGGGAGGGCCTACGAGCAGTACTTC.

The chain uses TRBV7-8 and TRBJ1-2; D gene unclear. The germline V gene encodes CDR1 SGHVS and CDR2 FQNEAQ. The CDR3 runs 17 residues. The germline V and J ends were trimmed by 1 base and 5 bases, with 20 bases remaining between them. The CDR3 DNA reads TGTGCCAGCAGCTTAGTTGTAGTCCCCTCCGCGAAATATGGCTACACCTTC. The encoded protein is CASSLVVVPSAKYGYTF.

The V and J genes are TRBV5-8 and TRBJ1-5; D ambiguous. Germline V lookup: CDR1 SGHTS, CDR2 YDEGEE. Between the trimmed V and J ends, which lost 4 bases and 4 bases, there was a span of 9 bases. The CDR3 extends over 13 amino acids. CDR3 loop: CASSKIRNQPQHF. The CDR3 DNA reads TGTGCCAGCAGCAAGATCAGAAATCAGCCCCAGCATTTT.

V gene TRBV23-1 combines with J gene TRBJ2-7; no clear D. TRBV23-1 is assigned to the ORF class and has an uncertain function. The CDR3 is made up of 15 amino acids. The V end was cut by 0 bases, the J end by 0 bases, with 9 bases between. In nucleotides, the CDR3 is TGCGCCAGCAGTCAATCAGAGGCCGGCTCCTACGAGCAGTACTTC. Its protein is CASSQSEAGSYEQYF.

This clone was detected only a few times. The chain links TRBV14 to TRBJ2-1, with D uncertain. This CDR3 is 10 amino acids long. Germline CDR1 is SGHDN and CDR2 is FVKESK. The CDR3 reads CGKAGDEQFF. DNA for the CDR3: TGTGGGAAAGCTGGGGATGAGCAGTTCTTC. Full variable domain (rest looked up from reference TRBV14 and TRBJ2-1): EAGVTQFPSHSVIEKGQTVTLRCDPISGHDNLYWYRRVMGKEIKFLLHFVKESKQDESGMPNNRFLAERTGGTYSTLKVQPAELEDSGVYFCGKAGDEQFFGPGTRLTVL.

The chain couples TRBV2 to TRBJ1-3, with D possibly TRBD1 on 6 matching bases. The CDR3 has 14 amino acids. Trimming removed 7 bases at V and 4 bases at J, with 14 bases between. The germline gives CDR1 SNHLY, CDR2 FYNNEI. DNA of the CDR3: TGTGCCAGCACGGTGGGGGCGGGCGGAAACACCATATATTTT. It encodes CASTVGAGGNTIYF.

This sequence joins TRBV28 and TRBJ1-3; perhaps TRBD1 as D (6 bases). The V end lost 5 bases, the J end lost 2 bases, and 19 bases lay between the germline ends. CDR1 MDHEN and CDR2 SYDVKM come from the germline V gene. There are 17 residues in the CDR3. Written as DNA, the CDR3 is TGTGCCAGCAGTCGGGTGTCGGGGGGCGCAACTGGAAACACCATATATTTT. Its translation is CASSRVSGGATGNTIYF.

CDR3 amino acids: CASSRAGVTYNEQFF. CDR3 coding DNA: TGCGCCAGCAGCAGGGCAGGGGTTACTTACAATGAGCAGTTCTTC. The rearrangement joins TRBV5-1 to TRBJ2-1; TRBD1 might be the D (6 bases). The CDR3 covers 15 residues. V dropped 4 bases and J dropped 4 bases, with 15 bases sitting between them. The germline V gene encodes CDR1 SGHRS and CDR2 YFSETQ.

The CDR3: CASSPQGGGQSSYNEQFF. DNA of the CDR3: TGTGCCAGCTCACCACAGGGAGGGGGACAGAGCTCCTACAATGAGCAGTTCTTC. The V call is TRBV18, the J call TRBJ2-1; either TRBD1 or TRBD2 may fit D (7 bases each). The germline V gene has CDR1 KGHSH and CDR2 LQKENI. V lost 1 base to trimming and J lost 0 bases, with 16 bases between them. This CDR3 is 18 amino acids long. Full variable domain (remainder filled in from reference TRBV18 and TRBJ2-1): NAGVMQNPRHLVRRRGQEARLRCSPMKGHSHVYWYRQLPEEGLKFMVYLQKENIIDESGMPKERFSAEFPKEGPSILRIQQVVRGDSAAYFCASSPQGGGQSSYNEQFFGPGTRLTVL.

This chain connects TRBV9 to TRBJ2-7; D is possibly TRBD2 (5 bases). CDR3 length equals 15 residues. Germline V gives CDR1 SGDLS, CDR2 YYNGEE. Trimming removed 0 bases from V and 3 bases from J, with 13 bases in between. The CDR3 sequence: CASSVDAGSFYEQYF. CDR3 DNA: TGTGCCAGCAGCGTAGATGCGGGCAGCTTCTACGAGCAGTACTTC.

The chain joins TRBV7-2 to TRBJ2-7; TRBD2 matches 14 bases. Germline V gene sequence: CDR1 SGHTA, CDR2 FQGNSA. V lost 4 bases and J lost 2; bases outside the gene matches: 13. This CDR3 contains 19 residues. CDR3: CASSSLTQGLAGVPYEQYF. The CDR3 nucleotides read TGTGCCAGCAGCTCCCTAACCCAGGGACTAGCGGGAGTCCCCTACGAGCAGTACTTC.